This is a list of T cell receptor beta chains from one sample in a study of T cells of healthy individuals. Each CDR3 protein is one row after TCRdb ran MiXCR on the 5' RACE reads. Of about 82,000 distinct CDR3 sequences listed, about 5% are singletons. These receptors were collected from a female donor in good health. Each CDR3 is given with its conserved first and last residue.

j_call v_call cdr3_aa
TRBJ2-2 TRBV29-1 CSVGRNANTGELFF
TRBJ2-3 TRBV14 CASSPFAELSTDTQYF
TRBJ2-7 TRBV4-1 CASSQVNRGPYEQYF
TRBJ2-5 TRBV4-3 CASSQVGRTQETQYF
TRBJ1-1 TRBV10-3 CAIKGGPSIEDPGQGDEAFF
TRBJ1-5 TRBV30 CAWSPGTGAPFNQPQHF
TRBJ2-1 TRBV4-1 CASSRSGDLAGNNEQFF
TRBJ2-2 TRBV7-9 CASSLQAAETGELFF
TRBJ1-5 TRBV7-8 CASSFGRGREPQHF
TRBJ2-1 TRBV27 CASSPRGSGRRDEQFF
TRBJ1-4 TRBV12-3/TRBV12-4 CASSLRTGGIEKLFF